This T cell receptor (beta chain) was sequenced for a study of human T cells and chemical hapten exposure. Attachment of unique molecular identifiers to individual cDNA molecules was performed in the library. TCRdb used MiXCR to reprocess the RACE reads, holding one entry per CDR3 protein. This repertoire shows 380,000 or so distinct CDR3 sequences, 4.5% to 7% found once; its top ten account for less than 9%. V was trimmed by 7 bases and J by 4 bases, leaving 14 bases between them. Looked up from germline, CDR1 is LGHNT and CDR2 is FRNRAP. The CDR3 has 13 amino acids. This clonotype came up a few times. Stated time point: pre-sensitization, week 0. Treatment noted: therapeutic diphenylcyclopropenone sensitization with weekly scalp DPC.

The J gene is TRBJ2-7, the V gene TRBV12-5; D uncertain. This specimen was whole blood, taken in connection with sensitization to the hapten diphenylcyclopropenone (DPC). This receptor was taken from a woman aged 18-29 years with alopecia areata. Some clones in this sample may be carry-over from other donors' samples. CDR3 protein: CASATPDRYEQYF. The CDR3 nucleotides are TGTGCTAGTGCCACCCCGGACCGGTACGAGCAGTACTTC.